A single sample is the source of the 14 T cell receptor beta chains below, sequenced in a study of Graves' ophthalmopathy and Graves' hyperthyroidism listed by TCRdb under 2018. The reads were generated on an Illumina HiSeq 2000. For repertoire sequencing, the TCR beta CDR3 regions were amplified from RNA transcripts. The first round of RT-PCR was done with HTBI primers and the Qiagen OneStep RT-PCR kit, and was followed by a second round of multiplex PCR, then size selection and purification. TCRdb reran the public reads through fastp at Q25 and MiXCR, keeping productive beta chains. A single entry per CDR3 protein holds the most common genes and DNA from its merged rows. Within this sample are over 450,000 distinct CDR3 sequences, with around 15% of them counted one time only. Roughly 10% of the sample belongs to the ten largest clones. The sequencing input was blood. These receptors were obtained from a woman aged 25 to 39 with Graves' ophthalmopathy. Donor details come from another sample of the same person, matched by shared clones.

This clonotype was counted between two and nine times. The chain carries TRBV4-2 and TRBJ1-1, with TRBD1 as a possible D gene (5 bases). Germline assignment: CDR1 LGHNA and CDR2 YNFKEQ. The CDR3 is made up of 14 amino acids. V lost 5 bases, J lost 4 bases, and 14 bases lay in between. For the CDR3, the DNA is TGTGCCAGCAGCGACGGGGGGGAGAGCACTGAAGCTTTCTTT. It specifies CASSDGGESTEAFF.

As to this clonotype: The junction departs from germline at one end; a sequencing error may be responsible. The chain links TRBV4-1 to TRBJ2-2; 7 bases are a match to TRBD2. Per the germline V gene, CDR1 is MGHRA and CDR2 is YSYEKL. The CDR3 runs 16 residues. CDR3 nucleotide sequence: TGCGCCAGCAGCCGCGTCTGGGGAGGGAACGCCGGGGAGCTGTTTTTT. It codes for CASSRVWGGNAGELFF.

The rearrangement links TRBV6-2 or TRBV6-3 to TRBJ2-5, with TRBD2 matching 7 bases. The junction had 17 bases not matched to a gene; V was cut back by 2 bases and J by 5 bases. This CDR3 is built from 18 residues. Germline V gene lookup returns CDR1 MNHEY and CDR2 SVGEGT. CDR3 residues: CASSYNQLGGLTGETQYF. In DNA, the CDR3 is TGTGCCAGCAGTTACAACCAGCTTGGGGGACTAACGGGGGAGACCCAGTACTTC.

This clonotype appeared many times. The V and J genes are TRBV11-1 and TRBJ2-7; D is unclear. V was clipped by 1 base and J by 2 bases, with 15 bases between them. The CDR3 is 16 amino acids. Per the germline V gene, CDR1 is SGHAT and CDR2 is FQDESV (reference sequence). The DNA of the CDR3 is TGTGCCAGCAGCTTAGGAGAGCAGATCAGTCCCTACGAGCAGTACTTC. Its protein product is CASSLGEQISPYEQYF.

The J gene is TRBJ1-5, the V gene TRBV10-3; 9 bases fit TRBD1. The CDR3 spans 14 residues. Germline V lookup: CDR1 ENHRY, CDR2 SYGVKD. V trimming: 2 bases; J trimming: 4 bases; junction bases outside the gene matches: 0. CDR3 residues: CAISEGQGNQPQHF. The CDR3 nucleotides read TGTGCCATCAGTGAGGGACAGGGGAATCAGCCCCAGCATTTT.

This clonotype was seen many times. This chain uses TRBV10-3 with TRBJ2-7; TRBD2 matches 11 bases. The CDR3 runs 14 residues. Per the germline V gene, CDR1 is ENHRY and CDR2 is SYGVKD. Germline trimming cut 6 bases from V and 4 bases from J; bases unmatched to any gene: 5. The DNA of the CDR3 is TGTGCCATCAGGAAACTAGCGGGGGAATACGAGCAGTACTTC. This codes for CAIRKLAGEYEQYF.

This clonotype has a count of ten or more. This sequence joins TRBV28 and TRBJ1-2, with a weak D call TRBD1 (6 bases). V was clipped by 2 bases and J by 8 bases, with 18 bases between them. Per germline, CDR1 MDHEN and CDR2 SYDVKM. CDR3 length: 15 amino acids. The CDR3 nucleotides read TGTGCCAGCAGTTTACTACATACAGGGAATCGAGGCTACACCTTC. Its translation: CASSLLHTGNRGYTF.

Many counts were recorded for this clonotype. The genes are TRBV12-3 or TRBV12-4 and TRBJ2-5, with TRBD1 matching over 12 bases. The CDR3 sequence is 17 residues long. V shed 0 bases and J 5 bases; nucleotides not matched to a gene: 7. The CDR3 DNA sequence: TGTGCCAGCAGTTTAGCTGCCGGGACAGGGGGCTGGGAGACCCAGTACTTC. It codes for CASSLAAGTGGWETQYF.

This clonotype was observed many times. The genes are TRBV12-3 or TRBV12-4 and TRBJ1-1, with D uncertain. The length of the CDR3 is 11 residues. V lost 8 bases, J lost 10 bases, and 14 bases lay in between. This chain's CDR3 is CASHSFRRAFF. The CDR3 DNA reads TGTGCCAGCCATTCCTTCAGACGAGCTTTCTTT.

The table lists this clonotype with many counts. The rearrangement joins TRBV7-2 to TRBJ1-6; D gene unclear. CDR1 and CDR2 from the germline V gene are SGHTA and FQGNSA. The ends were cut back, 7 bases at V and 7 bases at J, with 14 bases in the middle. This CDR3 spans 14 amino acids. CDR3 DNA sequence: TGTGCCAGCACCTCTGGGATAGTGAATTCACCCCTCCACTTT. Residues: CASTSGIVNSPLHF. Using reference TRBV7-2 and TRBJ1-6 for the parts outside the CDR3, the full variable domain is GAGVSQSPSNKVTEKGKDVELRCDPISGHTALYWYRQSLGQGLEFLIYFQGNSAPDKSGLPSDRFSAERTGGSVSTLTIQRTQQEDSAVYLCASTSGIVNSPLHFGNGTRLTVT.

This chain uses TRBV12-3 or TRBV12-4 with TRBJ1-2; 11 bases are a match to TRBD1. This CDR3 region has 14 residues. V trimming: 6 bases; J trimming: 7 bases; junction bases outside the gene matches: 7. Here the CDR3 DNA reads TGTGCCAGCAGGCTAGGGACAGGGGGACTTGGCTACACCTTC. It translates to CASRLGTGGLGYTF.

Many counts were recorded for this clonotype. The chain has TRBV5-1 and TRBJ2-7; tentatively, D is TRBD2 (6 bases). Germline values: CDR1 SGHRS, CDR2 YFSETQ. The CDR3 contains 13 residues. Trimming took off 7 bases at V and 3 bases at J, with 14 bases between the two ends. The CDR3 DNA is TGCGCCAGCTGGGGGGACGGTCTCTACGAGCAGTACTTC. It specifies CASWGDGLYEQYF.

As regards this clonotype: A read error may produce the germline difference seen at one junction end. The V call is TRBV24-1, the J call TRBJ1-5; no firm D call. The CDR3 is 14 amino acids. The germline V gene has CDR1 KGHDR and CDR2 SFDVKD. The CDR3 loop reads CATSDVLSNQPQHF. The CDR3 DNA sequence: TGTGCCACCAGTGACGTCCTTAGCAATCAGCCTCAGCATTTT.

This clonotype was seen a handful of times. The V and J genes are TRBV7-6 and TRBJ2-3; either TRBD1 or TRBD2 may supply D (6 bases each). The CDR3 is made up of 16 amino acids. V was shortened by 1 base and J by 4 bases, with 15 bases between the two germline ends. The V gene's germline CDR1 is SGHVS and CDR2 FNYEAQ. This CDR3 is CASSLGYREVPDTQYF. The CDR3 region has the DNA TGTGCCAGCAGCTTAGGTTACAGGGAGGTGCCAGATACGCAGTATTTT.